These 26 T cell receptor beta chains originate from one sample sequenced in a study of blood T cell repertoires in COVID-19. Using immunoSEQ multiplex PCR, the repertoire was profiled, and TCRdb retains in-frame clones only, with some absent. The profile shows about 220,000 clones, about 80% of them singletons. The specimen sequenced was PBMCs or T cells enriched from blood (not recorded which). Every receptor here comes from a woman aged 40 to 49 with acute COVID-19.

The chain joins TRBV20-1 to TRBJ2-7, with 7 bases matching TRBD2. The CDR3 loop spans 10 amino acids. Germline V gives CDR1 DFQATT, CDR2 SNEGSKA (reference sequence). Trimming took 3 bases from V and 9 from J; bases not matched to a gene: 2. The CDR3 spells CSARREGQYF. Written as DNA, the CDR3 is TGCAGTGCTAGGAGGGAGGGGCAGTACTTC.

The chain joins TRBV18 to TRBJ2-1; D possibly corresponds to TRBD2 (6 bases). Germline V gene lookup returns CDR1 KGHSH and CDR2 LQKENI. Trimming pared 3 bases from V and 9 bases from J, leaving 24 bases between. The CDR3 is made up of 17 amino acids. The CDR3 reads CASSPVSIAAGRVEQFF. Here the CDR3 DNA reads TGTGCCAGCTCACCGGTCTCCATAGCGGCAGGGCGGGTTGAGCAGTTCTTC.

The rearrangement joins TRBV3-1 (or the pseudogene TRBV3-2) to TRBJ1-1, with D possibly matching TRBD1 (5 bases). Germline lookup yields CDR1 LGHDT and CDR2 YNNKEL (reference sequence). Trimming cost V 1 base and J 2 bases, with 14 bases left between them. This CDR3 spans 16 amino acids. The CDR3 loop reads CASSQGNRLFNTEAFF. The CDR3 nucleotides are TGTGCCAGCAGCCAAGGCAACAGGCTTTTTAACACTGAAGCTTTCTTT.

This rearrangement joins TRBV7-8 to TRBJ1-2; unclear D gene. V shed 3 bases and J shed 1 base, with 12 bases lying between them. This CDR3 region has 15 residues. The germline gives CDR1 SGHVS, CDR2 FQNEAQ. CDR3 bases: TGTGCCAGCAGCTTCACTTCCGGGAGTAACTATGGCTACACCTTC. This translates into CASSFTSGSNYGYTF.

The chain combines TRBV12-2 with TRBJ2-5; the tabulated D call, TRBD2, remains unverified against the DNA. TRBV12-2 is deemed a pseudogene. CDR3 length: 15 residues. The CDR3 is CASRLRGGDLETQYF. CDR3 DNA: TGTGCAAGTCGCTTGAGGGGAGGGGATTTGGAGACCCAGTACTTC.

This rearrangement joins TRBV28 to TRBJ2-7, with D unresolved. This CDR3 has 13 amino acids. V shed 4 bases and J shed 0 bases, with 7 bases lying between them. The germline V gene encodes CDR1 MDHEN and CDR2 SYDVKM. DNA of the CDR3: TGTGCCAGCAGTTATCGTCGCTCCTACGAGCAGTACTTC. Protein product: CASSYRRSYEQYF.

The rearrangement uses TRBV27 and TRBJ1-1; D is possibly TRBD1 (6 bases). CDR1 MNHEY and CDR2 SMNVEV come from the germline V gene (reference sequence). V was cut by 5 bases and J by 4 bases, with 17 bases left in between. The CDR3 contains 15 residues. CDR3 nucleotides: TGTGCCAGCAGTCCGCTGGACAGTACAGGCACTGAAGCTTTCTTT. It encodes CASSPLDSTGTEAFF.

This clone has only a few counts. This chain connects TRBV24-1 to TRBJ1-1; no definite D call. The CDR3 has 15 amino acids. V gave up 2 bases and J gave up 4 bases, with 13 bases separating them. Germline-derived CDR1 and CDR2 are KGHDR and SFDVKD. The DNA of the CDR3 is TGTGCCACCAGTGATTCTAGGGATGGAGGCACTGAAGCTTTCTTT. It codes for CATSDSRDGGTEAFF.

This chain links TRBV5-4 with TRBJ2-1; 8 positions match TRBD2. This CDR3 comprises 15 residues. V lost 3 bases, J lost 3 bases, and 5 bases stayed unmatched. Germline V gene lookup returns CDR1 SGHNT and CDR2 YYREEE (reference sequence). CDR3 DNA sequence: TGTGCCAGCAGCTACCCGGGGGGGGACTACAATGAGCAGTTCTTC. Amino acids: CASSYPGGDYNEQFF.

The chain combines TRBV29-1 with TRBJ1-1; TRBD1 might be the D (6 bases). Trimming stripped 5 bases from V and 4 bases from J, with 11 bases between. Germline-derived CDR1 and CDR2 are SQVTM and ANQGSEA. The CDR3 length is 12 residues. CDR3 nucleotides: TGCAGCGTTCTCAGGGGAAGCACTGAAGCTTTCTTT. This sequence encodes CSVLRGSTEAFF.

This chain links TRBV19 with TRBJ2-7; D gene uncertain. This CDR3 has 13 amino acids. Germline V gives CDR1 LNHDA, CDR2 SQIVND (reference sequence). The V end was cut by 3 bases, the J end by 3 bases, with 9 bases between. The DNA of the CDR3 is TGTGCCAGTAGTATGGGCAGCCACTACGAGCAGTACTTC. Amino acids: CASSMGSHYEQYF.

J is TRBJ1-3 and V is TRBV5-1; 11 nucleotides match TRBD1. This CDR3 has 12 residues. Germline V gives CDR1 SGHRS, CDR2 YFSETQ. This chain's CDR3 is CSDRGHMDTIYF. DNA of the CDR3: TGCTCGGACAGGGGGCATATGGACACCATATATTTT.

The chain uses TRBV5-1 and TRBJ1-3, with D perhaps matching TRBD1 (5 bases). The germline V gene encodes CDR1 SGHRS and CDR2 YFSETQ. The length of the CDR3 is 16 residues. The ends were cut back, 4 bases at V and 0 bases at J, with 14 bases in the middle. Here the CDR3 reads CASSGETARSGNTIYF. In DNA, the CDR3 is TGCGCCAGCAGCGGAGAGACAGCCCGCTCTGGAAACACCATATATTTT.

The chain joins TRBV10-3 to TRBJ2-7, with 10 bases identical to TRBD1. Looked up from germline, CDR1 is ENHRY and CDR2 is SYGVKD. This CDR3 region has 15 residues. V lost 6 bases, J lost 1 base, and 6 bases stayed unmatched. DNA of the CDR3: TGTGCCATCAGAGATCCGGGACAGGGGTCCTACGAGCAGTACTTC. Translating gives CAIRDPGQGSYEQYF.

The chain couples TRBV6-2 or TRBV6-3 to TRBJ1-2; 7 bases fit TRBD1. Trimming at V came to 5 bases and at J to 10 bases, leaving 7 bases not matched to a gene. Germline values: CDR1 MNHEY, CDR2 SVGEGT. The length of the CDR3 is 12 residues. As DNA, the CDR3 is TGTGCCAGCAGTACGACAGGGTCCCACTACACCTTC. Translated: CASSTTGSHYTF.

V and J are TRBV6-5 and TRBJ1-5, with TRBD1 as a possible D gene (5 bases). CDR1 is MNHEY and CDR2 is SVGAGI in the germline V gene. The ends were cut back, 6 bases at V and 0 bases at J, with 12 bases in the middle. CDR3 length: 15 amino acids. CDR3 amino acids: CASRPQVNSNQPQHF. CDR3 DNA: TGTGCCAGCAGACCACAGGTGAATAGCAATCAGCCCCAGCATTTT.

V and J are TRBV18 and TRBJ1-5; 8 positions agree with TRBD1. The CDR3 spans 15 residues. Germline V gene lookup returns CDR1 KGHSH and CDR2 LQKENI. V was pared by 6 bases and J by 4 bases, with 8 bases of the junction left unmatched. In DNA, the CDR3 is TGTGCCAGCTCCCTAGTAGGACAGGGAAATCAGCCCCAGCATTTT. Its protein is CASSLVGQGNQPQHF.

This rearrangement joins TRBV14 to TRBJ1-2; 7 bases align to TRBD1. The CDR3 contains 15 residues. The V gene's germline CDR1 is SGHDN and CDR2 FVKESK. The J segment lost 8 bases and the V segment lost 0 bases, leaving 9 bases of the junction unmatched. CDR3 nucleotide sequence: TGTGCCAGCAGCCAAGAAATGACAGGGCCGGGCGGCTACACCTTC. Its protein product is CASSQEMTGPGGYTF.

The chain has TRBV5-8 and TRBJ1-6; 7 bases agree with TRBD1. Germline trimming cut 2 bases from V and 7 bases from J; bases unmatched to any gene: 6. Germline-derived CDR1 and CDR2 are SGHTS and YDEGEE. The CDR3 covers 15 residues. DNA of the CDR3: TGTGCCAGCAGCTTAAGACAGGGTGCCAATTCACCCCTCCACTTT. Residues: CASSLRQGANSPLHF. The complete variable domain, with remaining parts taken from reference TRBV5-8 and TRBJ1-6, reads EAGVTQSPTHLIKTRGQQATLRCSPISGHTSVYWYQQALGLGLQFLLWYDEGEERNRGNFPPRFSGRQFPNYSSELNVNALELEDSALYLCASSLRQGANSPLHFGNGTRLTVT.

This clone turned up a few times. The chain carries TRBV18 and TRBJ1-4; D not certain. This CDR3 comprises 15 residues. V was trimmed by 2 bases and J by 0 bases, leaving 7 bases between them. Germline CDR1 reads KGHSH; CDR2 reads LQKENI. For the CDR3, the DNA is TGTGCCAGCTCACCAGCGTCAACAACTAATGAAAAACTGTTTTTT. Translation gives CASSPASTTNEKLFF. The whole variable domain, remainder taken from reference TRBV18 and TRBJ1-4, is NAGVMQNPRHLVRRRGQEARLRCSPMKGHSHVYWYRQLPEEGLKFMVYLQKENIIDESGMPKERFSAEFPKEGPSILRIQQVVRGDSAAYFCASSPASTTNEKLFFGSGTQLSVL.

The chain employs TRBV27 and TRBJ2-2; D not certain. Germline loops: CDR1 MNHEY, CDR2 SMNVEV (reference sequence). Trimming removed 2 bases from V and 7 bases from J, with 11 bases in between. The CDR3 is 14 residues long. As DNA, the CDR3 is TGTGCCAGCAGTTTAGCTCGGGTTAACGGGGAGCTGTTTTTT. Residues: CASSLARVNGELFF.

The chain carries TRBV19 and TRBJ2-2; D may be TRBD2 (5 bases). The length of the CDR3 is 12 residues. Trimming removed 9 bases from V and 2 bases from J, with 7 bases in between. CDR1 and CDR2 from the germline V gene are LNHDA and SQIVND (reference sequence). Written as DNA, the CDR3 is TGTGCCAGCCGGGGAAACACCGGGGAGCTGTTTTTT. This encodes CASRGNTGELFF.

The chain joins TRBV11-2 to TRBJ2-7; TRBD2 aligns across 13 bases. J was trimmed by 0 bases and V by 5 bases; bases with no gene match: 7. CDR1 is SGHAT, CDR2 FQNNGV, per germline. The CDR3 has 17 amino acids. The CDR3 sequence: CASSTTSGRTSSYEQYF. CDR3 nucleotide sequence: TGTGCCAGCAGCACGACTAGCGGGAGGACGAGCTCCTACGAGCAGTACTTC.

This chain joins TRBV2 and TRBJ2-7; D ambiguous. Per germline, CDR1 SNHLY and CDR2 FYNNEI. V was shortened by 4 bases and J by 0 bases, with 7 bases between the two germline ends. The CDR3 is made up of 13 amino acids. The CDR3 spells CASSAASSYEQYF. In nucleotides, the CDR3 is TGTGCCAGCAGTGCTGCTAGCTCCTACGAGCAGTACTTC.

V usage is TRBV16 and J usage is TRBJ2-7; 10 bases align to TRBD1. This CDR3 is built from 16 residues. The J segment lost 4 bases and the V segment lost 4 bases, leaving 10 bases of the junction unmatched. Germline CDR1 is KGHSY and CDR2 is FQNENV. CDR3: CASSPLPGQGLYEQYF. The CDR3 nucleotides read TGTGCCAGCAGCCCCCTCCCGGGACAGGGGCTTTACGAGCAGTACTTC. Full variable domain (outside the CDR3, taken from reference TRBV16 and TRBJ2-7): GEEVAQTPKHLVRGEGQKAKLYCAPIKGHSYVFWYQQVLKNEFKFLISFQNENVFDETGMPKERFSAKCLPNSPCSLEIQATKLEDSAVYFCASSPLPGQGLYEQYFGPGTRLTVT.

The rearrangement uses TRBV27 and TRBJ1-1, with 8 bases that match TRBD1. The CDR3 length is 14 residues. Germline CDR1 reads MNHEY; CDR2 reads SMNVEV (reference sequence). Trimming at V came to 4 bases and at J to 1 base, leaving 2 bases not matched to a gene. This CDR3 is CASSYDRGNTEAFF. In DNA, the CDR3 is TGTGCCAGCAGTTATGACAGGGGGAACACTGAAGCTTTCTTT.